These 7 T cell receptor beta chains share one sample of origin, sequenced in a study of metastatic and nonmetastatic thyroid tumors. Until they underwent thyroid surgery, no patient had received any treatment. TCRdb recomputed clones from the PCR reads via MiXCR. The table includes 30,000 to 40,000 clones, 20% to 25% detected once. The material sequenced was tumor tissue. The source of these receptors is a male donor with papillary thyroid cancer or a benign thyroid nodule (not recorded which). Some clones in this sample may be carry-over from other donors' samples.

This clone was seen at least ten times. The gene calls are TRBV5-5 and TRBJ1-5, with D perhaps TRBD1 (5 bases). CDR3 size: 15 residues. From germline, CDR1 is SGHKS and CDR2 YYEKEE (reference sequence). V shed 1 base and J shed 5 bases, with 13 bases lying between them. The CDR3 DNA sequence: TGTGCCAGCAGCTTGTCGGCAGGGTACCATCAGCCCCAGCATTTT. Amino acids: CASSLSAGYHQPQHF.

This clone was recorded many times. CDR3 in amino acids: CATSRGGGRGYEQYF. The CDR3 DNA sequence: TGTGCCACCAGCAGAGGAGGGGGGAGAGGCTACGAGCAGTACTTC. V and J are TRBV15 and TRBJ2-7; D possibly matches TRBD1 or TRBD2 (6 bases each). CDR1 is LNHNV and CDR2 is YYDKDF in the germline V gene (reference sequence). This CDR3 spans 15 amino acids. V lost 1 base, J lost 3 bases, and 13 bases lay in between.

This rearrangement joins TRBV20-1 to TRBJ1-1; maybe TRBD1 (5 bases). V lost 3 bases and J 7 bases, leaving 12 bases between the germline ends. The germline V gene encodes CDR1 DFQATT and CDR2 SNEGSKA (reference sequence). The CDR3 runs to 12 residues. The CDR3 DNA reads as TGCAGTGCTAGCCCGACAGAGTTTGAAGCTTTCTTT. It is translated as CSASPTEFEAFF.

The chain carries TRBV9 and TRBJ2-7; a weak D match, TRBD2 (6 bases). This CDR3 comprises 15 residues. CDR1 is SGDLS, CDR2 YYNGEE, per germline. Trimming left V 3 bases short and J 5 bases short, with 18 bases between. CDR3: CASSGPGGDFDEQYF. In nucleotides, the CDR3 is TGTGCCAGCAGCGGCCCCGGCGGGGATTTTGACGAGCAGTACTTC.

The sample holds a few counts of this clone. One junction end disagrees with the germline gene, perhaps due to a read error. The chain joins TRBV6-1 to TRBJ1-2, with D hard to call. Germline assignment: CDR1 MNHNS and CDR2 SASEGT. The CDR3 spans 12 residues. CDR3 amino acids: CASISTVYVYTF. The DNA for the CDR3 is TGTGCCAGCATCTCGACCGTCTATGTCTACACCTTC.

This clone was seen a handful of times. The chain recombines TRBV6-2 or TRBV6-3 with TRBJ2-3, with D perhaps matching TRBD1 (6 bases). The V and J ends lost 5 bases and 4 bases respectively, with 19 bases between them. From germline, CDR1 is MNHEY and CDR2 SVGEGT. This CDR3 has 16 amino acids. The CDR3 is CASSPFQGKLSDTQYF. DNA of the CDR3: TGTGCCAGCAGTCCCTTTCAGGGGAAACTATCAGATACGCAGTATTTT.

Turning to this clone: Possible read error: a much larger clone is one base away. Other DNA sequences in this specimen translate into the identical CDR3. This chain uses TRBV20-1 with TRBJ1-1; D uncertain. The CDR3 is 15 residues long. Trimming left V 3 bases short and J 5 bases short, with 19 bases between. Germline loops: CDR1 DFQATT, CDR2 SNEGSKA (reference sequence). CDR3 protein: CSASWAGQASTEAFF. The CDR3, as DNA: TGCAGTGCTAGTTGGGCAGGTCAGGCGAGTACTGAAGCTTTCTTT.